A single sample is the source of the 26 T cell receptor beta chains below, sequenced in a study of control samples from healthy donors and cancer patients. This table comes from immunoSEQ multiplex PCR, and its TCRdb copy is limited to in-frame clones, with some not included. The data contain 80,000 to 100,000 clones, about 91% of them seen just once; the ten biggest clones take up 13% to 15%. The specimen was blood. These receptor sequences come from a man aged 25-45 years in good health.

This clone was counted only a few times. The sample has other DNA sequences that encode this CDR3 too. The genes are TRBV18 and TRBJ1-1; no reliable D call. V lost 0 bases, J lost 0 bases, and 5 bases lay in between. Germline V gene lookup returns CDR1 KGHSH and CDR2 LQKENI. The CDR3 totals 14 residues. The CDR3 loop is CASSPPGMNTEAFF. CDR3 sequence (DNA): TGTGCCAGCTCACCACCAGGGATGAACACTGAAGCTTTCTTT.

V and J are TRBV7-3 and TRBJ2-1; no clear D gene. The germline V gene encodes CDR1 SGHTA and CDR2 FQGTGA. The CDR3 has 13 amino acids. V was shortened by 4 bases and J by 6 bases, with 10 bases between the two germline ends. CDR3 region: CASSSISGNEQFF. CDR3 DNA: TGTGCCAGCAGCTCCATTTCGGGCAATGAGCAGTTCTTC.

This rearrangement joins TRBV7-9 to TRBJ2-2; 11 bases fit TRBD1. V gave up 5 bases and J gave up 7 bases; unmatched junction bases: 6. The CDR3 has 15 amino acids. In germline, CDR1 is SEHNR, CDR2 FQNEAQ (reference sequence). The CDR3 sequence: CASSVTGTGGGELFF. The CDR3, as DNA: TGTGCCAGCAGCGTTACCGGGACAGGGGGCGGGGAGCTGTTTTTT.

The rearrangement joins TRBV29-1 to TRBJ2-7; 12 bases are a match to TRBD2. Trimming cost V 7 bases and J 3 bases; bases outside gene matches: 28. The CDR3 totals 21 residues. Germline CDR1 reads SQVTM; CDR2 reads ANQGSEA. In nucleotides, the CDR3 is TGCAGCGGGCTGCACTCCGCAACGACTAGCGGGAGCGACCTAAAAGGCTACGAGCAGTACTTC. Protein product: CSGLHSATTSGSDLKGYEQYF.

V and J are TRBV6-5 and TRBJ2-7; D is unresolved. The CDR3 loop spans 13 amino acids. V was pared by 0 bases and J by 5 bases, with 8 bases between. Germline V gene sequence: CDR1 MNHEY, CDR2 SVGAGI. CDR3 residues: CASSYSSENEQYF. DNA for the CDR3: TGTGCCAGCAGTTACTCTTCGGAGAACGAGCAGTACTTC.

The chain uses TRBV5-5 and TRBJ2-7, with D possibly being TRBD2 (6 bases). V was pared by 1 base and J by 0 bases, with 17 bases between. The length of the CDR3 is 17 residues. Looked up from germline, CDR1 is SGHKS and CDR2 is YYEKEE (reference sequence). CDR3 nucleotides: TGTGCCAGCAGCTTGTCGGCGAGGCGGGGTAGCTCCTACGAGCAGTACTTC. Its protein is CASSLSARRGSSYEQYF.

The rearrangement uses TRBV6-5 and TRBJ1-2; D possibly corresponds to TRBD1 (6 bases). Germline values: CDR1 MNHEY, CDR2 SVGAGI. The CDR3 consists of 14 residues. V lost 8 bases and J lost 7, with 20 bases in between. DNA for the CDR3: TGTGCCAGCCGGGTGGGGGCTGGGGCTGGTGGCTACACCTTC. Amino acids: CASRVGAGAGGYTF.

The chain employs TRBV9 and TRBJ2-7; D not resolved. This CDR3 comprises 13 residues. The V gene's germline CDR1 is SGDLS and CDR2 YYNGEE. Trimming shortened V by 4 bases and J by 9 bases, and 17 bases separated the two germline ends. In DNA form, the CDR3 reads TGTGCCAGCAGCTCGACATTACCCGAGCGGCAGTACTTC. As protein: CASSSTLPERQYF.

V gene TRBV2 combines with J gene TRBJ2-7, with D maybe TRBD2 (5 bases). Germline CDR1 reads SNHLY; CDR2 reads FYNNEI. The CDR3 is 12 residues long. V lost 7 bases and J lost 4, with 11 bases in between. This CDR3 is CASNGNSYEQYF. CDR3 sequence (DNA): TGTGCCAGCAACGGGAATAGTTACGAGCAGTACTTC.

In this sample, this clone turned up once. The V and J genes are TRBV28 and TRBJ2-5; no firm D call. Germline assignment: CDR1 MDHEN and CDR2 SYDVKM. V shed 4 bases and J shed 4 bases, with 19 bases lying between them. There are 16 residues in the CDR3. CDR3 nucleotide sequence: TGTGCCAGCAGTTCCCCTCTTGTGGGGTCCGCAGAGACCCAGTACTTC. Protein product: CASSSPLVGSAETQYF.

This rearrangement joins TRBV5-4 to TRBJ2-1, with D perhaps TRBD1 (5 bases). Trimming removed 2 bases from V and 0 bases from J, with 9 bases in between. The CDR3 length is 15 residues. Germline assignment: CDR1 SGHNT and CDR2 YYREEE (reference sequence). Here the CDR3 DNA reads TGTGCCAGCAGCTTCGGACATAGCTCCTACAATGAGCAGTTCTTC. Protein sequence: CASSFGHSSYNEQFF.

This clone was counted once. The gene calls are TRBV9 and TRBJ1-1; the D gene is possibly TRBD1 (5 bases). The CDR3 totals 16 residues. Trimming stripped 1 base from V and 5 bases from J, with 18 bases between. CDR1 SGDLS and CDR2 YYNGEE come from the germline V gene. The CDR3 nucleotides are TGTGCCAGCAGCGTAAACCCCTCGGGCCAGGGAACTGAAGCTTTCTTT. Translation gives CASSVNPSGQGTEAFF.

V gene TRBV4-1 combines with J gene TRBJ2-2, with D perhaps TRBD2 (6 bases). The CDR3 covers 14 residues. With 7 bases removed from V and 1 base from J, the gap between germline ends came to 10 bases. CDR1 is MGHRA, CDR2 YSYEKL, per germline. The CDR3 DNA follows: TGCGCCAGCAAGGTAGCGGAGAACACCGGGGAGCTGTTTTTT. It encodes CASKVAENTGELFF.

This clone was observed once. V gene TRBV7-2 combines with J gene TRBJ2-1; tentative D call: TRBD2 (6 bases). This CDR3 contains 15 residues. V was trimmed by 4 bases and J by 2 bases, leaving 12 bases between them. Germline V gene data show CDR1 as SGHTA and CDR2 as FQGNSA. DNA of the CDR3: TGTGCCAGCAGCTCATATACTAGCACCTACAATGAGCAGTTCTTC. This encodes CASSSYTSTYNEQFF.

The DNA for the CDR3 is TGCAGCGTAGCAACCGGGACAGCTAGCACAGATACGCAGTATTTT. Amino acid sequence: CSVATGTASTDTQYF. V gene TRBV29-1 combines with J gene TRBJ2-3; TRBD1 aligns across 7 bases. After removal of 6 bases from V and 0 bases from J, the junction contained 9 bases not matched to a gene. There are 15 residues in the CDR3. The V gene's germline CDR1 is SQVTM and CDR2 ANQGSEA.

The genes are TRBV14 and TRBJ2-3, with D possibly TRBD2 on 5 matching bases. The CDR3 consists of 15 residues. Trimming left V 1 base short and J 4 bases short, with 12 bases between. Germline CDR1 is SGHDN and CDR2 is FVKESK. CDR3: CASSQVGGFADTQYF. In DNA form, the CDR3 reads TGTGCCAGCAGCCAAGTGGGCGGGTTCGCAGATACGCAGTATTTT.

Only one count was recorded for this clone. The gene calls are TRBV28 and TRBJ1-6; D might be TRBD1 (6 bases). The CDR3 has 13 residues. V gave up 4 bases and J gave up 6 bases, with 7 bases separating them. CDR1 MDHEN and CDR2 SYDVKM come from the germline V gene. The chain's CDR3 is CASSSQGNSPLHF. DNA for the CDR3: TGTGCCAGCAGTTCACAGGGTAATTCACCCCTCCACTTT.

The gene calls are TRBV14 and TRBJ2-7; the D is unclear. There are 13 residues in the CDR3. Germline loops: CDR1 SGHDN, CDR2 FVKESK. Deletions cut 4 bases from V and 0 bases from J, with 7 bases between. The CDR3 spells CASSRTSSYEQYF. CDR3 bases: TGTGCCAGCAGCCGAACAAGCTCCTACGAGCAGTACTTC. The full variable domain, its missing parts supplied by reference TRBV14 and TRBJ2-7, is EAGVTQFPSHSVIEKGQTVTLRCDPISGHDNLYWYRRVMGKEIKFLLHFVKESKQDESGMPNNRFLAERTGGTYSTLKVQPAELEDSGVYFCASSRTSSYEQYFGPGTRLTVT.

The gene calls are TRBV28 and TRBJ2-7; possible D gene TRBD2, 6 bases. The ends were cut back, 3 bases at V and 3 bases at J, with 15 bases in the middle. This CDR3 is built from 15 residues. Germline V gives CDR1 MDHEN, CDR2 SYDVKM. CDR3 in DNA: TGTGCCAGCAGTTTGGGCCCGGGACTCTTCTACGAGCAGTACTTC. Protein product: CASSLGPGLFYEQYF.

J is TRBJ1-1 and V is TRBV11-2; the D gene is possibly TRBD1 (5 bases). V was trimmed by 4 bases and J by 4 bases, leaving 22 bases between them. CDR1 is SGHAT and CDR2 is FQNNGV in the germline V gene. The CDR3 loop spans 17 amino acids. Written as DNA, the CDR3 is TGTGCCAGCAGCTCGATAAATAGACACCAGGGTCCCACTGAAGCTTTCTTT. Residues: CASSSINRHQGPTEAFF. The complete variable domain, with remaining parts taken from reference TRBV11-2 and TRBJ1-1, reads EAGVAQSPRYKIIEKRQSVAFWCNPISGHATLYWYQQILGQGPKLLIQFQNNGVVDDSQLPKDRFSAERLKGVDSTLKIQPAKLEDSAVYLCASSSINRHQGPTEAFFGQGTRLTVV.

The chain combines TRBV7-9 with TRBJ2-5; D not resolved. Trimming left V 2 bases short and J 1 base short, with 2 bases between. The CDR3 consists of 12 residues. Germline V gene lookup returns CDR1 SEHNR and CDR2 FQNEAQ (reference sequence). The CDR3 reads CASSLPQETQYF. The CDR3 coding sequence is TGTGCCAGCAGCTTACCCCAAGAGACCCAGTACTTC.

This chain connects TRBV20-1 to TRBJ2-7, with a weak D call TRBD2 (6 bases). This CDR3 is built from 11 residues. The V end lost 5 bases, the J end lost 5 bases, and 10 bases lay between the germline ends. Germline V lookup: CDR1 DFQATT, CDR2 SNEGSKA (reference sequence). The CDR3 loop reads CSAGTSHEQYF. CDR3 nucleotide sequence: TGCAGTGCTGGGACTTCCCACGAGCAGTACTTC.

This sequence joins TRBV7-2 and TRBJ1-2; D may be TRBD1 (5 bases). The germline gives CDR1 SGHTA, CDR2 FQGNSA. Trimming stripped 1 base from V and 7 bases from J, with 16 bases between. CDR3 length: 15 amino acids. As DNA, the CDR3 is TGTGCCAGCAGCTTAGTGGGCCTCACGGGGGGTGGCTACACCTTC. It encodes CASSLVGLTGGGYTF. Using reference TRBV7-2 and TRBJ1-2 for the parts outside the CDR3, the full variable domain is GAGVSQSPSNKVTEKGKDVELRCDPISGHTALYWYRQSLGQGLEFLIYFQGNSAPDKSGLPSDRFSAERTGGSVSTLTIQRTQQEDSAVYLCASSLVGLTGGGYTFGSGTRLTVV.

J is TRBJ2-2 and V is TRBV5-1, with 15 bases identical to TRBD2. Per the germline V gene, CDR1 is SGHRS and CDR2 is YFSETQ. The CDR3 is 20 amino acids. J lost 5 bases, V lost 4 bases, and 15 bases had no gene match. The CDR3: CASSLGTARTSGRGTGELFF. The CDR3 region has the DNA TGCGCCAGCAGCCTGGGGACGGCAAGGACTAGCGGGAGGGGGACCGGGGAGCTGTTTTTT.

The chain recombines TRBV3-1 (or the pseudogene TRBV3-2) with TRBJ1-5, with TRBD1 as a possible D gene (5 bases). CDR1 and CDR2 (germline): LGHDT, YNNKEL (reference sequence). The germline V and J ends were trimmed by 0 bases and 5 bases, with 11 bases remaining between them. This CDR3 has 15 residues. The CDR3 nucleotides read TGTGCCAGCAGCCAAGACTTTGGGGACGATCAGCCCCAGCATTTT. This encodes CASSQDFGDDQPQHF.

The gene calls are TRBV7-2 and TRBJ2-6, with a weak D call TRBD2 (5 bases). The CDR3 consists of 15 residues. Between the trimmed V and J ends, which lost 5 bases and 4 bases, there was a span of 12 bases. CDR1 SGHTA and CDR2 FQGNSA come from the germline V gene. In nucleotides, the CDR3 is TGTGCCAGCAGCCCCGCCCCGGGGGGGGCCAACGTCCTGACTTTC. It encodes CASSPAPGGANVLTF.